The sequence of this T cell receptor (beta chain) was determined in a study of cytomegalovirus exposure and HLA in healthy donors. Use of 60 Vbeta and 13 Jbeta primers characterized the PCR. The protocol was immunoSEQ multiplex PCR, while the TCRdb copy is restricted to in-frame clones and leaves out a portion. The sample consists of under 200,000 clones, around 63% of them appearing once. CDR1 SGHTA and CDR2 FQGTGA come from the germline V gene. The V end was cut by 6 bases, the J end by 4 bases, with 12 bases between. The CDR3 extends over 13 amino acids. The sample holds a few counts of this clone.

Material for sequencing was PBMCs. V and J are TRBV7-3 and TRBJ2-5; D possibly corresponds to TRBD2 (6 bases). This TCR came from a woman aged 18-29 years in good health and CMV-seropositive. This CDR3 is CASSSQGGETQYF. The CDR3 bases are TGTGCCAGCAGTTCGCAGGGAGGAGAGACCCAGTACTTC.